A selection of T cell receptor beta chains follows, all from one sample in a study of shared T cell receptors in the human thymus. Clones were read by immunoSEQ multiplex PCR, and TCRdb kept only the in-frame ones, dropping some. The repertoire has 65,000 to 70,000 clones, roughly 96% of them found once; the top ten carry roughly 0.033%. Sequencing used thymocytes. The receptors stem from a human donor. Both conserved end residues are part of each CDR3.

J gene: TRBJ1-4; V gene: TRBV30; CDR3 protein: CAWSWASGEANEKLFF
J gene: TRBJ1-1; V gene: TRBV29-1; CDR3 protein: CSVVRGQLNTEAFF
J gene: TRBJ2-1; V gene: TRBV25-1; CDR3 protein: CASSERGVGNEQFF
J gene: TRBJ2-7; V gene: TRBV6-5; CDR3 protein: CASSNSGTRWEQYF
J gene: TRBJ1-2; V gene: TRBV28; CDR3 protein: CASSLVFGLSYGYTF
J gene: TRBJ1-3; V gene: TRBV4-3; CDR3 protein: CASSQDRRKGGNTIYF
J gene: TRBJ2-3; V gene: TRBV15; CDR3 protein: CATSRDRGQAASTDTQYF
J gene: TRBJ2-6; V gene: TRBV6-9; CDR3 protein: CASSRGGLRQSRANVLTF
J gene: TRBJ2-1; V gene: TRBV6-5; CDR3 protein: CASSYSRVHEQFF
J gene: TRBJ1-3; V gene: TRBV29-1; CDR3 protein: CASRGSYGNTIYF
J gene: TRBJ2-3; V gene: TRBV7-9; CDR3 protein: CASSLVRQRLCTDTQYF
J gene: TRBJ1-4; V gene: TRBV27; CDR3 protein: CASSPTDRAQLATNEKLFF
J gene: TRBJ1-1; V gene: TRBV9; CDR3 protein: CASSRRTGRGTEAFF
J gene: TRBJ2-1; V gene: TRBV7-9; CDR3 protein: CASSQRGQLEQFF
J gene: TRBJ1-3; V gene: TRBV9; CDR3 protein: CASSPCSETGFSGNTIYF
J gene: TRBJ2-1; V gene: TRBV5-6; CDR3 protein: CASSSGRTGVSYNEQFF
J gene: TRBJ1-2; V gene: TRBV12-5; CDR3 protein: CASGRDSDYGYTF
J gene: TRBJ1-2; V gene: TRBV29-1; CDR3 protein: CSVDGGGYGYTF
J gene: TRBJ1-1; V gene: TRBV4-1; CDR3 protein: CASSPGQGPNTEAFF
J gene: TRBJ2-1; V gene: TRBV7-7; CDR3 protein: CASSLGAGGAYNEQFF